This TCR beta chain was sequenced during a study of CD8 T cells in ankylosing spondylitis. Study conclusions and caveats: The study identified a TCR beta motif of under ten highly homologous variants that appeared characteristic of ankylosing spondylitis blood. Reports say disease-linked clones showed up significantly more in matched ankylosing spondylitis synovial fluid. Some motif variants had been reported before (in reactive arthritis synovial fluid and blood).

Generation of TCR beta libraries employed quantitative 5'-RACE incorporating molecular barcodes. In TCRdb, the 5' RACE reads were re-called with MiXCR into one record per CDR3 protein. The sample shows some 54,000 distinct CDR3 sequences, roughly 7.3% of them seen only once. This clonotype was detected only once. Its antigen remains unidentified. CDR1 and CDR2 from the germline V gene are SGHRS and YFSETQ. This CDR3 region has 16 residues. V dropped 0 bases and J dropped 2; count of bases not matched to a gene: 3. The chain has TRBV5-1 and TRBJ2-1; 9 nucleotides align to TRBD2. Sequencing was performed on blood, either unsorted or a sorted T cell fraction (not recorded which). This sequence originates from a female donor with ankylosing spondylitis or in good health (not recorded which). This CDR3 reads CASSLEGGGAYNEQFF. CDR3 in DNA: TGCGCCAGCAGCTTGGAAGGCGGGGGGGCCTACAATGAGCAGTTCTTC.